The clone carrying this T cell receptor beta chain has just a few counts. The data were taken from a study of identical twins. The germline CDR1 and CDR2 sequences are MNHNY and SVGAGI (reference sequence). With 5 bases removed from V and 6 bases from J, the gap between germline ends came to 11 bases. The CDR3 runs to 12 residues. TCRdb processed the 5' RACE reads anew with MiXCR; each CDR3 protein has one entry. The sample lists under 300,000 distinct CDR3 sequences, roughly an eighth occurring once. The source is a woman in her late teens or twenties in good health. The sample comprised memory (CD45RO+) T cells sorted from blood. The V call is TRBV6-6, the J call TRBJ2-7, with no clear D. The CDR3 loop reads CASSLSLGEQYF. CDR3 coding DNA: TGTGCCAGCAGTCTCTCCCTGGGCGAGCAGTACTTC.